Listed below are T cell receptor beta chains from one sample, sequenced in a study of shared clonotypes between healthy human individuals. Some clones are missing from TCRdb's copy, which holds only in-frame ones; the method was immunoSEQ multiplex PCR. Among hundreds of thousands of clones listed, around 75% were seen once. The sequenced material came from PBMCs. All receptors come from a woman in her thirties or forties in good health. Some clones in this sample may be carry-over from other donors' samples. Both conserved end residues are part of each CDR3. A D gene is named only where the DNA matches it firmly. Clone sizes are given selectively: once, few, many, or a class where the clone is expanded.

CDR3aa: CASSQDWGSYNEQFF
CDR3nt: TGTGCCAGCAGCCAAGATTGGGGCTCCTACAATGAGCAGTTCTTC
j_gene: TRBJ2-1
v_gene: TRBV4-2
abundance: .
d_gene: .

CDR3aa: CASSLTPGQGLRGNEKLFF
CDR3nt: TGTGCCAGCAGCTTAACTCCGGGACAGGGATTGAGGGGTAATGAAAAACTGTTTTTT
j_gene: TRBJ1-4
v_gene: TRBV7-9
abundance: .
d_gene: TRBD1

CDR3aa: CASSLSGYSAYEQYF
CDR3nt: TGTGCCAGCAGCCTTAGCGGGTATTCCGCCTACGAGCAGTACTTC
j_gene: TRBJ2-7
v_gene: TRBV7-8
abundance: few
d_gene: TRBD2

CDR3aa: CASSVLQGLDYGYTF
CDR3nt: TGTGCCAGCAGCGTTCTTCAGGGGTTGGACTATGGCTACACCTTC
j_gene: TRBJ1-2
v_gene: TRBV7-9
abundance: .
d_gene: .

CDR3aa: CAWKGQGPYGYTF
CDR3nt: TGTGCCTGGAAGGGGCAGGGGCCCTATGGCTACACCTTC
j_gene: TRBJ1-2
v_gene: TRBV30
abundance: .
d_gene: .

CDR3aa: CASSETGSYEQYF
CDR3nt: TGTGCCAGCAGTGAGACAGGCTCCTACGAGCAGTACTTC
j_gene: TRBJ2-7
v_gene: TRBV6-1
abundance: .
d_gene: .

CDR3aa: CAWIVRGNTQYF
CDR3nt: TGTGCCTGGATCGTTCGCGGGAATACGCAGTATTTT
j_gene: TRBJ2-3
v_gene: TRBV30
abundance: .
d_gene: .

CDR3aa: CASSLEGTSGTEQYF
CDR3nt: TGCGCCAGCAGCTTGGAAGGAACTAGCGGGACCGAGCAGTACTTC
j_gene: TRBJ2-7
v_gene: TRBV5-1
abundance: few
d_gene: TRBD2

CDR3aa: CSVELGTGYSEQYF
CDR3nt: TGCAGCGTTGAACTAGGGACAGGGTATAGCGAGCAGTACTTC
j_gene: TRBJ2-7
v_gene: TRBV29-1
abundance: .
d_gene: TRBD1

CDR3aa: CASGLVLGRTPNTQYF
CDR3nt: TGTGCTAGTGGTTTGGTACTAGGACGGACCCCGAATACGCAGTATTTT
j_gene: TRBJ2-3
v_gene: TRBV12-5
abundance: .
d_gene: .

CDR3aa: CAISDPKEPWRVAYNEQFF
CDR3nt: TGTGCCATCAGTGACCCGAAGGAACCCTGGCGGGTAGCCTACAATGAGCAGTTCTTC
j_gene: TRBJ2-1
v_gene: TRBV10-3
abundance: .
d_gene: .

CDR3aa: CASSFTDRGGTDTQYF
CDR3nt: TGTGCCAGCAGCTTCACGGACAGGGGGGGCACAGATACGCAGTATTTT
j_gene: TRBJ2-3
v_gene: TRBV7-9
abundance: .
d_gene: TRBD1

CDR3aa: CASSLPGTQYF
CDR3nt: TGCGCCAGCAGCTTGCCCGGTACGCAGTATTTT
j_gene: TRBJ2-3
v_gene: TRBV5-1
abundance: once
d_gene: .

CDR3aa: CASSMGTSGYIQYF
CDR3nt: TGTGCCAGTAGTATGGGGACTTCTGGGTACATTCAGTACTTC
j_gene: TRBJ2-4
v_gene: TRBV19
abundance: .
d_gene: .

CDR3aa: CASSFDRQETQYF
CDR3nt: TGTGCCAGCAGTTTTGACAGACAAGAGACCCAGTACTTC
j_gene: TRBJ2-5
v_gene: TRBV2
abundance: once
d_gene: .

CDR3aa: CASSSPSGQGDTGELFF
CDR3nt: TGTGCCAGCAGCTCCCCGTCAGGACAGGGGGACACCGGGGAGCTGTTTTTT
j_gene: TRBJ2-2
v_gene: TRBV11-3
abundance: .
d_gene: TRBD1

CDR3aa: CASSRGTGGETQYF
CDR3nt: TGTGCCAGCAGCAGAGGGACAGGGGGGGAGACCCAGTACTTC
j_gene: TRBJ2-5
v_gene: TRBV7-2
abundance: .
d_gene: TRBD1

CDR3aa: CASRDALGKGNEQFF
CDR3nt: TGCGCCAGTCGGGACGCCCTAGGGAAGGGTAATGAGCAGTTCTTC
j_gene: TRBJ2-1
v_gene: TRBV4-1
abundance: .
d_gene: .

CDR3aa: CASSPLPTGDYEQYF
CDR3nt: TGTGCCAGCTCACCACTGCCAACAGGGGATTACGAGCAGTACTTC
j_gene: TRBJ2-7
v_gene: TRBV18
abundance: .
d_gene: TRBD1

CDR3aa: CASSPVTSGPQEQFF
CDR3nt: TGTGCCAGCAGCCCGGTCACTAGCGGGCCGCAAGAGCAGTTCTTC
j_gene: TRBJ2-1
v_gene: TRBV7-3
abundance: .
d_gene: TRBD2

CDR3aa: CASTTGTGNTGELFF
CDR3nt: TGCGCCAGCACTACCGGGACAGGAAACACCGGGGAGCTGTTTTTT
j_gene: TRBJ2-2
v_gene: TRBV23-1
abundance: .
d_gene: TRBD1

CDR3aa: CASSTRQGAGYGYTF
CDR3nt: TGTGCCAGCAGCACCCGACAGGGGGCAGGATATGGCTACACCTTC
j_gene: TRBJ1-2
v_gene: TRBV9
abundance: .
d_gene: TRBD1

CDR3aa: CASSPRGRISGNTIYF
CDR3nt: TGTGCCAGCAGCCCTAGGGGCCGAATTTCTGGAAACACCATATATTTT
j_gene: TRBJ1-3
v_gene: TRBV11-2
abundance: .
d_gene: .

CDR3aa: CASSPDSYNEQFF
CDR3nt: TGTGCCAGCAGCCCTGACTCCTACAATGAGCAGTTCTTC
j_gene: TRBJ2-1
v_gene: TRBV6-1
abundance: .
d_gene: .

CDR3aa: CAIGSKGGLGTDTQYF
CDR3nt: TGTGCCATAGGGAGCAAGGGGGGCCTTGGCACAGATACGCAGTATTTT
j_gene: TRBJ2-3
v_gene: TRBV28
abundance: .
d_gene: .

CDR3aa: CASRRQDTPLHF
CDR3nt: TGTGCCAGCAGGCGCCAGGATACACCCCTCCACTTT
j_gene: TRBJ1-6
v_gene: TRBV6-5
abundance: .
d_gene: .

CDR3aa: CASSLVVGSGFYEQYF
CDR3nt: TGTGCCAGCAGCTTAGTGGTGGGAAGCGGATTCTACGAGCAGTACTTC
j_gene: TRBJ2-7
v_gene: TRBV11-2
abundance: .
d_gene: .

CDR3aa: CAGQRPGFTEAFF
CDR3nt: TGTGCCGGTCAACGGCCAGGGTTCACTGAAGCTTTCTTT
j_gene: TRBJ1-1
v_gene: TRBV7-9
abundance: .
d_gene: .

CDR3aa: CASSDIVGQVFEQYF
CDR3nt: TGTGCCAGCAGTGATATAGTCGGGCAGGTTTTCGAGCAGTACTTC
j_gene: TRBJ2-7
v_gene: TRBV2
abundance: few
d_gene: .

CDR3aa: CASSPGTGVNTEAFF
CDR3nt: TGTGCCAGCTCACCAGGGACAGGAGTGAACACTGAAGCTTTCTTT
j_gene: TRBJ1-1
v_gene: TRBV18
abundance: .
d_gene: TRBD1

CDR3aa: CASGQINYGYTF
CDR3nt: TGTGCCAGCGGACAGATTAACTATGGCTACACCTTC
j_gene: TRBJ1-2
v_gene: TRBV28
abundance: .
d_gene: .

CDR3aa: CASSLRAGVKNEQFF
CDR3nt: TGTGCCAGCAGCTTAAGAGCGGGAGTAAAGAATGAGCAGTTCTTC
j_gene: TRBJ2-1
v_gene: TRBV7-8
abundance: .
d_gene: TRBD2

CDR3aa: CASSLGRDRGFYTDTQYF
CDR3nt: TGTGCCAGCAGCTTAGGCCGGGACAGGGGGTTTTACACAGATACGCAGTATTTT
j_gene: TRBJ2-3
v_gene: TRBV7-2
abundance: .
d_gene: TRBD1

CDR3aa: CASSQTGGAGANVLTF
CDR3nt: TGTGCCAGCTCTCAGACAGGGGGGGCTGGGGCCAACGTCCTGACTTTC
j_gene: TRBJ2-6
v_gene: TRBV18
abundance: .
d_gene: TRBD1

CDR3aa: CASSLGTSGSYEQYF
CDR3nt: TGTGCCAGCAGTCTCGGGACTAGCGGCTCCTACGAGCAGTACTTC
j_gene: TRBJ2-7
v_gene: TRBV27
abundance: .
d_gene: TRBD2

CDR3aa: CASSLGTGTATEAFF
CDR3nt: TGCGCCAGCAGCTTGGGGACAGGGACGGCCACTGAAGCTTTCTTT
j_gene: TRBJ1-1
v_gene: TRBV5-1
abundance: .
d_gene: TRBD1

CDR3aa: CASSETALQETQYF
CDR3nt: TGTGCCAGCAGCGAGACAGCGTTACAAGAGACCCAGTACTTC
j_gene: TRBJ2-5
v_gene: TRBV21-1
abundance: .
d_gene: .

CDR3aa: CASSKRGEGRFSGANVLTF
CDR3nt: TGTGCCAGCAGTAAAAGAGGTGAGGGAAGGTTCTCTGGGGCCAACGTCCTGACTTTC
j_gene: TRBJ2-6
v_gene: TRBV27
abundance: .
d_gene: .

CDR3aa: CASRETENTEAFF
CDR3nt: TGTGCCAGCAGAGAGACCGAGAACACTGAAGCTTTCTTT
j_gene: TRBJ1-1
v_gene: TRBV2
abundance: .
d_gene: .

CDR3aa: CASSSRGRGEKLFF
CDR3nt: TGTGCCAGCAGTTCCAGGGGGCGCGGTGAAAAACTGTTTTTT
j_gene: TRBJ1-4
v_gene: TRBV27
abundance: .
d_gene: TRBD1

CDR3aa: CASSLGLTTDRTDTQYF
CDR3nt: TGTGCCAGCAGCTTAGGTCTTACCACCGACCGCACAGATACGCAGTATTTT
j_gene: TRBJ2-3
v_gene: TRBV7-6
abundance: .
d_gene: .